This entry is about one TCR beta chain. Sequence at one end of the junction differs from germline and may be a read error. This specimen belongs to a study of shared clonotypes between healthy human individuals. This CDR3 is 10 amino acids long. Germline V gene lookup returns CDR1 MNHEY and CDR2 SVGAGI. Method: immunoSEQ multiplex PCR; TCRdb's copy keeps in-frame clones and lacks some. The sample holds about 2.3 million clones; 80% to 95% are singletons and the top ten take under 0.45%. The chain recombines TRBV6-5 with TRBJ2-1, with D unresolved. The TCR was taken from a man younger than 35 in good health. Some clones in this sample may be carry-over from other donors' samples. The source material was naive CD4+ T cells from PBMCs. The subset is: CD45RA+ positively selected. The CDR3 protein is CASGYNEQFF. CDR3 sequence (DNA): TGTGCCAGCGGTTACAATGAGCAGTTCTTC.